The 2 T cell receptor beta chains below come from one sample, sequenced in a study of cytomegalovirus exposure and HLA in healthy donors. It was with 60 Vbeta and 13 Jbeta primers that the PCR ran. Assay: immunoSEQ multiplex PCR; the TCRdb copy retains only in-frame clones and omits some. The repertoire shows 200,000 to 250,000 clones; the top ten hold more than 0.95%. The specimen sequenced was PBMCs. Source of these receptors: a girl aged 2-10 years in good health and CMV-seropositive.

The gene calls are TRBV15 and TRBJ2-3; D may be TRBD2 (5 bases). Germline CDR1 reads LNHNV; CDR2 reads YYDKDF (reference sequence). Deletions cut 3 bases from V and 2 bases from J, with 18 bases between. The length of the CDR3 is 17 residues. CDR3 sequence reads: CATSSPLRGVYTDTQYF. CDR3 DNA sequence: TGTGCCACCAGCAGTCCTCTTCGGGGAGTATACACAGATACGCAGTATTTT.

This chain links TRBV2 with TRBJ2-7; the match to TRBD1 covers 8 bases. Trimming at V came to 3 bases and at J to 5 bases, leaving 12 bases not matched to a gene. Germline lookup yields CDR1 SNHLY and CDR2 FYNNEI. This CDR3 spans 16 amino acids. This CDR3 is CASSDLGRGLSHEQYF. CDR3 coding DNA: TGTGCCAGCAGTGATCTCGGCAGGGGGCTTTCCCACGAGCAGTACTTC.